This TCR beta chain originates from a study of blood T cell repertoires in COVID-19. In the study overall: Samples taken during acute and convalescent COVID-19 were collected in the United States, Italy and Spain. T cells, B-cell-depleted T cells, or PBMCs supplied cDNA or gDNA.

As handled by the study authors: Using reference gene primer amplification, nucleated cell counts were estimated. Assay used: immunoSEQ multiplex PCR; TCRdb lists only in-frame clones, some missing. The V and J calls and clone size were taken over from that table, and D and trimming were inferred from the DNA. This sample carries approximately 16,000 clones, around 77% of them seen once, and the ten largest clones take about 15%. The CDR3 covers 16 residues. The V gene lost 4 bases and the J gene lost 3 bases, with 17 bases spanning the gap. Germline CDR1 is SGHTS and CDR2 is YDEGEE. The table lists this clone with a few counts.

Material: peripheral blood. This TCR was sampled from a human donor in a cohort sampled during active COVID-19. The genes are TRBV5-8 and TRBJ1-5, with D perhaps matching TRBD1 (5 bases). The chain's CDR3 is CASSASPNRYNQPQHF. As DNA, the CDR3 is TGTGCCAGCAGCGCAAGCCCCAACAGGTACAATCAGCCCCAGCATTTT.